The present T cell receptor beta chain was sequenced within a study of OX40 agonist ivuxolimab in advanced cancers. Study information: Ivuxolimab, which patients received intravenously every 2 weeks, was dosed at 0.01 to 10 mg/kg. Dose-escalation patients suffered from hepatocellular carcinoma, melanoma, renal cell or head and neck cancer. The study reported partial responses in three patients: one hepatocellular carcinoma, two cutaneous melanoma. Study conclusions and caveats: Fewer expanded clones were found on average in CD4+ than in CD8+ T cells.

To note about this clone: Its antigen is undetermined.

Germline V gene sequence: CDR1 SGHDT, CDR2 YYEEEE. Trimming shortened V by 4 bases and J by 1 base, and 13 bases separated the two germline ends. CDR3 length: 15 amino acids. Produced via immunoSEQ multiplex PCR; TCRdb's table is partial and in-frame only. The sample has tens of thousands of clones; around four fifths are singletons. Sequencing was performed on CD4+ or CD8+ T cells sorted from blood, taken in a trial of the OX40 agonist ivuxolimab. The clonotype was recovered from an adult with an advanced solid tumor such as melanoma, head and neck, liver or kidney cancer. The V and J genes are TRBV5-6 and TRBJ2-3; D gene uncertain. The CDR3 loop is CASSHDPVGTDTQYF. The CDR3 DNA reads as TGTGCCAGCAGCCACGACCCAGTCGGCACAGATACGCAGTATTTT.